Each of the 30 T cell receptor beta chains below was sequenced from the same sample in a study of T cell repertoires in cytomegalovirus infection. TCRdb used MiXCR to reprocess the reads, holding one entry per CDR3 protein. Of around 530,000 distinct CDR3 sequences in the sample, more than 25% were seen once. Source material: PBMCs. The receptors come from a human donor in good health (CMV status not recorded). Some clones in this sample may be carry-over from other donors' samples.

This clonotype was seen a handful of times. CDR3 coding DNA: TGTGCCAGCAGCCAAGCACAGTCCTACAATGAGCAGTTCTTC. Its translation is CASSQAQSYNEQFF. The chain is built from TRBV14 and TRBJ2-1; D uncertain. Trimming pared 1 base from V and 1 base from J, leaving 5 bases between. Germline CDR1 and CDR2: SGHDN and FVKESK. The CDR3 is 14 residues long.

The sample holds many counts of this clonotype. J is TRBJ1-5 and V is TRBV6-1; D might be TRBD1 (6 bases). CDR3 length equals 16 residues. Trimming took 6 bases from V and 0 from J, leaving 15 bases between them. Germline loops: CDR1 MNHNS, CDR2 SASEGT. CDR3 protein: CASSNRQAPSNQPQHF. DNA of the CDR3: TGTGCCAGCAGCAATAGACAGGCTCCTAGCAATCAGCCCCAGCATTTT.

This clonotype showed up many times. The DNA for the CDR3 is TGTGCCAGCAGTTTATCGGGCAGGGGAAAGACCCAGTACTTC. This gives the protein CASSLSGRGKTQYF. The chain is built from TRBV12-3 or TRBV12-4 and TRBJ2-5, with D tentatively TRBD1 (6 bases). The CDR3 totals 14 residues. With 2 bases removed from V and 6 bases from J, the gap between germline ends came to 13 bases.

The chain joins TRBV19 to TRBJ2-1; D is possibly TRBD1 (6 bases). The V and J ends lost 7 bases and 1 base respectively, with 17 bases between them. The CDR3 runs to 16 residues. Germline V lookup: CDR1 LNHDA, CDR2 SQIVND (reference sequence). The CDR3, as DNA: TGTGCCAGTACCCCCTGGGGGACAAGTTCCTACAATGAGCAGTTCTTC. This sequence encodes CASTPWGTSSYNEQFF.

This clonotype was recorded many times. The rearrangement uses TRBV7-2 and TRBJ2-7, with 7 bases fitting TRBD2. The CDR3 totals 17 residues. V was pared by 2 bases and J by 1 base, with 11 bases of the junction left unmatched. From germline, CDR1 is SGHTA and CDR2 FQGNSA. The CDR3 bases are TGTGCCAGCAGCTTAAGGGGAGGGAGCGGGATATCCTACGAGCAGTACTTC. Translating gives CASSLRGGSGISYEQYF.

This clonotype was detected a few times. The V gene is TRBV10-3, the J gene TRBJ2-7, with 11 bases lining up with TRBD1. From germline, CDR1 is ENHRY and CDR2 SYGVKD. V gave up 3 bases and J gave up 7 bases; unmatched junction bases: 11. The CDR3 loop spans 16 amino acids. The CDR3 loop reads CAISEKGQGGGSEQYF. The CDR3 DNA sequence: TGTGCCATCAGTGAAAAGGGACAGGGGGGAGGATCAGAGCAGTACTTC.

This sequence joins TRBV19 and TRBJ1-4; maybe TRBD1 (5 bases). The CDR3 consists of 15 residues. Germline V gene lookup returns CDR1 LNHDA and CDR2 SQIVND (reference sequence). The V end was cut by 4 bases, the J end by 7 bases, with 16 bases between. CDR3 sequence: CASSTPGGGREKLFF. In DNA form, the CDR3 reads TGTGCCAGTAGTACCCCAGGCGGGGGACGTGAAAAACTGTTTTTT.

This clonotype was observed a handful of times. The V call is TRBV11-2, the J call TRBJ2-7, with D tentatively TRBD1 (5 bases). Germline V gene data show CDR1 as SGHAT and CDR2 as FQNNGV. V gave up 0 bases and J gave up 4 bases, with 19 bases separating them. This CDR3 has 17 amino acids. CDR3 sequence (DNA): TGTGCCAGCAGCTTAGATAATCAAGAGACAGAAAATTACGAGCAGTACGTC. Amino acid sequence: CASSLDNQETENYEQYV.

This clonotype was detected only a few times. V is TRBV28 and J is TRBJ1-4; D gene uncertain. Germline CDR1 and CDR2: MDHEN and SYDVKM. This CDR3 comprises 15 residues. The V and J ends lost 3 bases and 3 bases respectively, with 11 bases between them. The CDR3 coding sequence is TGTGCCAGCAGTTTGGCCCGGACTTCTAATGAAAAACTGTTTTTT. It codes for CASSLARTSNEKLFF.

The chain combines TRBV27 with TRBJ2-7; D gene uncertain. The V end was cut by 1 base, the J end by 5 bases, with 9 bases between. The CDR3 runs 13 residues. Per germline, CDR1 MNHEY and CDR2 SMNVEV (reference sequence). CDR3 coding DNA: TGTGCCAGCAGTTTATTAGGTGGGGACGAGCAGTACTTC. Its protein product is CASSLLGGDEQYF.

The chain joins TRBV5-1 to TRBJ2-7, with D perhaps TRBD2 (6 bases). The germline V and J ends were trimmed by 4 bases and 0 bases, with 14 bases remaining between them. The CDR3 is made up of 15 amino acids. Germline CDR1 reads SGHRS; CDR2 reads YFSETQ. The CDR3 bases are TGCGCCAGCAGCGACCTTACTAGCTCCTCCTACGAGCAGTACTTC. Translated: CASSDLTSSSYEQYF.

The chain couples TRBV12-3 or TRBV12-4 to TRBJ2-1; D is unresolved. The V gene lost 1 base and the J gene lost 15 bases, with 19 bases spanning the gap. The CDR3 runs to 14 residues. CDR3 protein: CASSLVGVWGEGFF. The CDR3 bases are TGTGCCAGCAGTTTAGTAGGTGTTTGGGGTGAAGGGTTCTTC.

This clonotype showed up just a few times. This sequence joins TRBV7-9 and TRBJ1-5; a weak D match, TRBD1 (5 bases). CDR3 length: 15 residues. Germline V gene sequence: CDR1 SEHNR, CDR2 FQNEAQ (reference sequence). V was clipped by 1 base and J by 4 bases, with 11 bases between them. The CDR3 DNA is TGTGCCAGCAGCTTAGAACGTCAGGGAAATCAGCCCCAGCATTTT. Its protein is CASSLERQGNQPQHF.

This clonotype came up many times. The V and J genes are TRBV6-1 and TRBJ2-2, with TRBD2 matching over 8 bases. Germline V gene sequence: CDR1 MNHNS, CDR2 SASEGT. This CDR3 comprises 17 residues. V lost 2 bases, J lost 3 bases, and 8 bases stayed unmatched. CDR3 in DNA: TGTGCCAGCAGTGAAAGGTTCGGAGCGGGAGACACCGGGGAGCTGTTTTTT. This codes for CASSERFGAGDTGELFF.

This clonotype was observed at least ten times. V usage is TRBV7-2 and J usage is TRBJ1-5; 9 bases agree with TRBD1. The CDR3 is made up of 21 amino acids. Per the germline V gene, CDR1 is SGHTA and CDR2 is FQGNSA. The V segment lost 2 bases and the J segment 2 bases; nucleotides outside the gene matches: 19. The CDR3 region is CASSLIPGGQGSFIGNQPQHF. CDR3 DNA sequence: TGTGCCAGCAGCTTAATCCCGGGCGGACAGGGGAGCTTCATCGGCAATCAGCCCCAGCATTTT.

This clonotype was counted ten times or more. J is TRBJ1-2 and V is TRBV7-9; D is uncertain. The CDR3 is 12 residues long. Germline values: CDR1 SEHNR, CDR2 FQNEAQ (reference sequence). V was trimmed by 2 bases and J by 8 bases, leaving 9 bases between them. The CDR3, as DNA: TGTGCCAGCAGCTTATCCCCGGGAGGCTACACCTTC. Its translation: CASSLSPGGYTF.

The chain has TRBV6-2 or TRBV6-3 and TRBJ2-3; 9 bases agree with TRBD2. This CDR3 has 17 residues. Germline V gene data show CDR1 as MNHEY and CDR2 as SVGEGT. The ends lost 0 bases at V and 5 bases at J; junction bases unmatched: 9. In nucleotides, the CDR3 is TGTGCCAGCAGTTACTCGTTGGTAGCGGGAGCCGAAGATACGCAGTATTTT. Translated, it gives CASSYSLVAGAEDTQYF.

This clonotype was recorded only once. This chain connects TRBV27 to TRBJ2-5; no definite D call. This CDR3 is 14 amino acids long. Germline CDR1 MNHEY, CDR2 SMNVEV (reference sequence). The V gene lost 0 bases and the J gene lost 5 bases, with 10 bases spanning the gap. As DNA, the CDR3 is TGTGCCAGCAGTTTATCCCGGCCCCGGGAGACCCAGTACTTC. It translates to CASSLSRPRETQYF.

This chain joins TRBV10-3 and TRBJ1-2; D is ambiguous. The CDR3 length is 13 residues. V lost 7 bases, J lost 0 bases, and 9 bases lay in between. Germline CDR1 reads ENHRY; CDR2 reads SYGVKD. CDR3 loop: CAINKASNYGYTF. Here the CDR3 DNA reads TGTGCCATCAACAAGGCTTCTAACTATGGCTACACCTTC.

V usage is TRBV10-2 and J usage is TRBJ2-4, with no clear D. The CDR3 runs 11 residues. The V gene's germline CDR1 is WSHSY and CDR2 SAAADI. V lost 9 bases, J lost 8 bases, and 11 bases lay in between. CDR3 residues: CASERLDIQYF. The DNA of the CDR3 is TGCGCCAGTGAACGCTTGGACATTCAGTACTTC.

This clonotype has ten or more counts. This chain connects TRBV7-2 to TRBJ1-5, with TRBD1 identical over 7 bases. With 4 bases clipped from V and 4 bases from J, the junction kept 7 bases outside the gene matches. Germline V gene data show CDR1 as SGHTA and CDR2 as FQGNSA. This CDR3 comprises 15 residues. The CDR3 is CASSSQGGVNQPQHF. The CDR3 coding sequence is TGTGCCAGCAGCTCCCAAGGGGGCGTTAATCAGCCCCAGCATTTT.

In this sample, this clonotype turned up once. At one boundary the junction diverges from the germline segment, which might be a read error. V and J are TRBV28 and TRBJ2-1; D perhaps matches TRBD2 (6 bases). There are 14 residues in the CDR3. Germline V gene sequence: CDR1 MDHEN, CDR2 SYDVKM. This CDR3 reads CASSPSDSYNEQIF. The CDR3 nucleotides are TGTGCCAGCAGTCCTAGCGACTCCTACAATGAGCAGATCTTC.

In its sample, this clonotype was seen a few times. This chain joins TRBV20-1 and TRBJ2-1; D call uncertain. This CDR3 is built from 13 residues. With 6 bases removed from V and 1 base from J, the gap between germline ends came to 10 bases. Per germline, CDR1 DFQATT and CDR2 SNEGSKA (reference sequence). CDR3 loop: CSAGLGSYNEQFF. The CDR3 bases are TGCAGTGCGGGTCTGGGGTCCTACAATGAGCAGTTCTTC.

This clonotype was picked up a small number of times. This chain links TRBV5-1 with TRBJ1-1; tentatively, D is TRBD1 (6 bases). The CDR3 length is 13 residues. Germline values: CDR1 SGHRS, CDR2 YFSETQ. Trimming removed 5 bases at V and 1 base at J, with 9 bases between. The CDR3 spells CASSWTENTEAFF. CDR3 in DNA: TGCGCCAGCAGTTGGACAGAGAACACTGAAGCTTTCTTT.

The rearrangement uses TRBV6-1 and TRBJ1-4; 9 bases fit TRBD1. The CDR3 extends over 15 amino acids. Trimming took 11 bases from V and 7 from J; bases not matched to a gene: 14. Germline lookup yields CDR1 MNHNS and CDR2 SASEGT. The CDR3 here is CALREGGQGFEKLFF. CDR3 nucleotide sequence: TGTGCCCTAAGGGAAGGGGGACAGGGCTTTGAAAAACTGTTTTTT.

This clonotype turned up a few times. The chain carries TRBV6-5 and TRBJ2-2, with 9 positions matching TRBD2. The CDR3 is 16 amino acids. CDR1 is MNHEY, CDR2 SVGAGI, per germline. V shed 10 bases and J 7 bases; nucleotides not matched to a gene: 16. CDR3 nucleotide sequence: TGTGCCACCGCCTGGTTGGCGGGAGGGGGGGTCGGGGAGCTGTTTTTT. It encodes CATAWLAGGGVGELFF.

This clonotype was detected ten times or more. The genes are TRBV20-1 and TRBJ2-7, with D tentatively TRBD2 (6 bases). This CDR3 is 16 amino acids long. Germline assignment: CDR1 DFQATT and CDR2 SNEGSKA (reference sequence). Trimming removed 6 bases from V and 5 bases from J, with 26 bases in between. CDR3 in DNA: TGCAGTGCCCCGTTGGGCGGGAAACCCATCGGAAACGAGCAGTACTTC. Amino acid sequence: CSAPLGGKPIGNEQYF.

This clonotype was recorded a few times. The chain combines TRBV10-3 with TRBJ1-2; 9 nucleotides match TRBD1. In germline, CDR1 is ENHRY, CDR2 SYGVKD. V dropped 6 bases and J dropped 3; count of bases not matched to a gene: 5. The CDR3 length is 14 residues. The DNA for the CDR3 is TGTGCCATCAGGGGGACAGGGAAGGACTATGGCTACACCTTC. Encoded protein: CAIRGTGKDYGYTF.

The chain employs TRBV10-3 and TRBJ1-6; perhaps TRBD1 as D (6 bases). Germline CDR1 reads ENHRY; CDR2 reads SYGVKD. This CDR3 spans 14 amino acids. Trimming removed 6 bases from V and 5 bases from J, with 11 bases in between. CDR3 coding DNA: TGTGCCATCAGGACCCGGGACAATAATTCACCCCTCCACTTT. It encodes CAIRTRDNNSPLHF.

The sample holds one count of this clonotype. This chain links TRBV30 with TRBJ2-1, with D possibly matching TRBD2 (7 bases). CDR1 and CDR2 from the germline V gene are GTSNPN and SVGIG (reference sequence). This CDR3 region has 14 residues. The V end lost 7 bases, the J end lost 8 bases, and 21 bases lay between the germline ends. The CDR3 loop is CAFKGRLGGDEQFF. The DNA for the CDR3 is TGTGCCTTTAAAGGTAGACTAGGGGGGGATGAGCAGTTCTTC.